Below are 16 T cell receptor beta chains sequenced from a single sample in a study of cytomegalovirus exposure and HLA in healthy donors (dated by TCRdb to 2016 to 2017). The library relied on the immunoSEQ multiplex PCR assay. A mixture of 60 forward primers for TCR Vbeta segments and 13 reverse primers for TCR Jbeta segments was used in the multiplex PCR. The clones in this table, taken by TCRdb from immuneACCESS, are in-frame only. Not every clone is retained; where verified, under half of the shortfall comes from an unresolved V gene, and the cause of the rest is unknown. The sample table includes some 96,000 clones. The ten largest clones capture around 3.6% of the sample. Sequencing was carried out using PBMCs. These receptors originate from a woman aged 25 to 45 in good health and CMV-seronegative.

The CDR3 DNA reads as TGTGCCAGCAGTCAGGGACAGATCTACGAGCAGTACTTC. It is translated as CASSQGQIYEQYF. The chain joins TRBV6-6 to TRBJ2-7; 7 bases map to TRBD1. Germline CDR1 MNHNY, CDR2 SVGAGI (reference sequence). V gave up 5 bases and J gave up 3 bases; unmatched junction bases: 4. This CDR3 has 13 amino acids.

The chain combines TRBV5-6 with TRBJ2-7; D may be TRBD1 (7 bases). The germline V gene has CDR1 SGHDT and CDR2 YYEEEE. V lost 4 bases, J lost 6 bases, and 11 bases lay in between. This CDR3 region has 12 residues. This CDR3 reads CASSRQGGEQYF. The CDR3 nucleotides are TGTGCCAGCAGCCGTCAGGGGGGCGAGCAGTACTTC.

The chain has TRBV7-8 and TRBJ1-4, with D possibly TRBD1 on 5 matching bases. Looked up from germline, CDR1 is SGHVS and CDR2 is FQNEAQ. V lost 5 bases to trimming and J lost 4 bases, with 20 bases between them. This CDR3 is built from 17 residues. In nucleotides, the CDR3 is TGTGCCAGCAGCCCAGGGACTCTCGGGGGAATTAATGAAAAACTGTTTTTT. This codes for CASSPGTLGGINEKLFF.

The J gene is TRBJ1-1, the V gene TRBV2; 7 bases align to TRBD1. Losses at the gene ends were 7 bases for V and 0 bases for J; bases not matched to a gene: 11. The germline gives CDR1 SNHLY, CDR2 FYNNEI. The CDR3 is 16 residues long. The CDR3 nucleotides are TGTGCCAGCATTCCGGGAGGGGGCTTCATGAACACTGAAGCTTTCTTT. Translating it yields CASIPGGGFMNTEAFF.

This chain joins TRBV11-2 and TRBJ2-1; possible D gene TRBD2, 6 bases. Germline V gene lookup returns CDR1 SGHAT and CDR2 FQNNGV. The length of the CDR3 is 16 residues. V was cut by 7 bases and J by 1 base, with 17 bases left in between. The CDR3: CASTMGGAVSYNEQFF. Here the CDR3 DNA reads TGTGCCAGCACCATGGGGGGAGCGGTATCCTACAATGAGCAGTTCTTC.

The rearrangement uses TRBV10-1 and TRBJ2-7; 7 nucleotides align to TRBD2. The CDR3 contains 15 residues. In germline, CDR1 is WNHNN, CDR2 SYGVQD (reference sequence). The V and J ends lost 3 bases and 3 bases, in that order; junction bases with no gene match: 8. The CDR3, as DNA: TGCGCCAGCAGTGAAAATTTGGGGGGGTTCTACGAGCAGTACTTC. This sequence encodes CASSENLGGFYEQYF.

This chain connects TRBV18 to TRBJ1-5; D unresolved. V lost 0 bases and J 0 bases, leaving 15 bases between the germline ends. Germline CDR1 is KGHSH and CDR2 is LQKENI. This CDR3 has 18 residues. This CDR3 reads CASSPPTTPYFSNQPQHF. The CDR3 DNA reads TGTGCCAGCTCACCACCTACTACACCATACTTTAGCAATCAGCCCCAGCATTTT.

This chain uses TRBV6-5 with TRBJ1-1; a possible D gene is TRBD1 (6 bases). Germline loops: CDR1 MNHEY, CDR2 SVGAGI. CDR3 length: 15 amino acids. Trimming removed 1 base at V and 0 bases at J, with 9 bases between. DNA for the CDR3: TGTGCCAGCAGTTACTTAAGGGGGATGAACACTGAAGCTTTCTTT. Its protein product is CASSYLRGMNTEAFF.

The CDR3 protein is CASSFQPSTGALEQYF. DNA for the CDR3: TGTGCCAGCAGCTTCCAGCCATCAACAGGGGCCCTCGAGCAGTACTTC. This chain uses TRBV5-5 with TRBJ2-7; TRBD1 matches at 7 bases. CDR1 is SGHKS, CDR2 YYEKEE, per germline (reference sequence). The CDR3 contains 16 residues. Trimming took 2 bases from V and 6 from J; bases not matched to a gene: 14.

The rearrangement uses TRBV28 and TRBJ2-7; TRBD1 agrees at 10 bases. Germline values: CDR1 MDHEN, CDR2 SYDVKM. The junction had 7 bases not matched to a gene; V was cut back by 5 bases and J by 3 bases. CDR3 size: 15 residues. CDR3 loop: CASSPTGDRGYEQYF. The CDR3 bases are TGTGCCAGCAGTCCCACGGGGGACAGGGGCTACGAGCAGTACTTC.

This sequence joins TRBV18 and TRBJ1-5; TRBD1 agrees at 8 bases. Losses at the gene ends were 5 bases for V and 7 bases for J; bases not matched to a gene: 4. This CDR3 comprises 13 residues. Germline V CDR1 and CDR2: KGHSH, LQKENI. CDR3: CASSTDRDQPQHF. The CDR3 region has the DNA TGTGCCAGCTCAACGGACAGGGACCAGCCCCAGCATTTT. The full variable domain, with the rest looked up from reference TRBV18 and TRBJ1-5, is NAGVMQNPRHLVRRRGQEARLRCSPMKGHSHVYWYRQLPEEGLKFMVYLQKENIIDESGMPKERFSAEFPKEGPSILRIQQVVRGDSAAYFCASSTDRDQPQHFGDGTRLSIL.

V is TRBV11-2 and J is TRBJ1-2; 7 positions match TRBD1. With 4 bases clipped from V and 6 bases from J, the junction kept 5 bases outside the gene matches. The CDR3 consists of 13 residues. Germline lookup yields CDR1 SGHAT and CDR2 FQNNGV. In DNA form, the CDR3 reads TGTGCCAGCAGCTGGGCAGGGGGTAATGGCTACACCTTC. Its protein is CASSWAGGNGYTF.

CDR3 in DNA: TGTGCCAGCAGTGACCGGGAGAATTCACCCCTCCACTTT. Its protein product is CASSDRENSPLHF. J is TRBJ1-6 and V is TRBV6-4, with D unclear. Germline lookup yields CDR1 MRHNA and CDR2 SNTAGT. This CDR3 has 13 amino acids. V gave up 2 bases and J gave up 7 bases, with 6 bases separating them.

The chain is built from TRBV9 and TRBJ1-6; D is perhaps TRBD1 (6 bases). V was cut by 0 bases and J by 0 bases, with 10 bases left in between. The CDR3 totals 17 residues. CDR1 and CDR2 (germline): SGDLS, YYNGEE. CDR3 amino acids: CASSVEDSSSYNSPLHF. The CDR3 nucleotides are TGTGCCAGCAGCGTAGAGGACAGTAGCTCCTATAATTCACCCCTCCACTTT.

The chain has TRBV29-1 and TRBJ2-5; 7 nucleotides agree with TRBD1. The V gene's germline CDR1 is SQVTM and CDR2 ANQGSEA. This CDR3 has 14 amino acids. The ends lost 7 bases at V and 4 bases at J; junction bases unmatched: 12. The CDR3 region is CSANRQGSGETQYF. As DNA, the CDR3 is TGCAGCGCCAACCGACAGGGAAGCGGAGAGACCCAGTACTTC.

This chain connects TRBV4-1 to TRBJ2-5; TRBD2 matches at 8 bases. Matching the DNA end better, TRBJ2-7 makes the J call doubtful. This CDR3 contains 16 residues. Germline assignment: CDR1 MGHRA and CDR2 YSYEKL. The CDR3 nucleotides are TGCGCCAGCAGCCAACCCGCGACTAGCGCGAGGTACGAGCAGTACTTC. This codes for CASSQPATSARYEQYF.